Each of the 27 T cell receptor beta chains below was sequenced from the same sample in a study of T cell responses to AZD1222 COVID-19 vaccine. Generated by immunoSEQ multiplex PCR, the TCRdb table keeps only in-frame clones and is missing some. The table includes 150,000 to 180,000 clones, 75% to 90% detected once. The sequencing here drew on peripheral blood, taken 28 days after the second AZD1222 dose. The receptors here all came from an adult who received the AZD1222 COVID-19 vaccine.

This clone was counted only a few times. The rearrangement joins TRBV24-1 to TRBJ1-2; D unresolved. The CDR3 loop spans 13 amino acids. Trimming cost V 4 bases and J 2 bases, with 7 bases left between them. The germline CDR1 and CDR2 sequences are KGHDR and SFDVKD. The CDR3 region has the DNA TGTGCCACCAGTGACACCTTCAACTATGGCTACACCTTC. Its translation: CATSDTFNYGYTF.

This chain joins TRBV19 and TRBJ1-5; 8 nucleotides align to TRBD1. CDR1 is LNHDA and CDR2 is SQIVND in the germline V gene (reference sequence). The V and J ends lost 0 bases and 7 bases, in that order; junction bases with no gene match: 14. This CDR3 region has 18 residues. CDR3 nucleotides: TGTGCCAGTAGTATAGACCCCAGAGCAGGGGGCTTGAAGCAGCCCCAGCATTTT. As protein: CASSIDPRAGGLKQPQHF.

Notes on this clone: The junction departs from the called germline gene at one end, perhaps through a read error. The chain carries TRBV19 and TRBJ1-5, with TRBD1 as a possible D gene (5 bases). CDR1 is LNHDA, CDR2 SQIVND, per germline (reference sequence). This CDR3 is 15 amino acids long. The CDR3 DNA reads TGTGCCAGTAGTAACCCGACAGTTAGCTATCAGCCCCAGCATTTT. The encoded protein is CASSNPTVSYQPQHF.

V and J are TRBV12-3 or TRBV12-4 and TRBJ1-3; 7 positions agree with TRBD1. V shed 5 bases and J 7 bases; nucleotides not matched to a gene: 5. The CDR3 runs to 13 residues. CDR3 region: CASSPGQSNTIYF. The CDR3 DNA is TGTGCCAGCAGTCCGGGACAGTCGAACACCATATATTTT.

This clone appeared a single time. The gene calls are TRBV5-1 and TRBJ1-6, with TRBD1 matching 10 bases. The trim removed 4 bases at V and 8 bases at J, leaving 3 bases unmatched. Germline V gives CDR1 SGHRS, CDR2 YFSETQ. The CDR3 totals 14 residues. The CDR3 DNA sequence: TGCGCCAGCAGCAGGGACAGGGGAGATTCACCCCTCCACTTT. Translation gives CASSRDRGDSPLHF. The whole variable domain, remainder taken from reference TRBV5-1 and TRBJ1-6, is KAGVTQTPRYLIKTRGQQVTLSCSPISGHRSVSWYQQTPGQGLQFLFEYFSETQRNKGNFPGRFSGRQFSNSRSEMNVSTLELGDSALYLCASSRDRGDSPLHFGNGTRLTVT.

The V call is TRBV7-2, the J call TRBJ2-3; D possibly matches TRBD1 or TRBD2 (6 bases each). The CDR3 covers 15 residues. CDR1 and CDR2 (germline): SGHTA, FQGNSA. V was shortened by 4 bases and J by 1 base, with 12 bases between the two germline ends. CDR3 bases: TGTGCCAGCAGCTCGGGGGCAGGAGGCACAGATACGCAGTATTTT. It codes for CASSSGAGGTDTQYF.

V is TRBV19 and J is TRBJ2-1, with 10 bases identical to TRBD1. The CDR3 covers 14 residues. Germline values: CDR1 LNHDA, CDR2 SQIVND (reference sequence). The V and J ends lost 8 bases and 5 bases, in that order; junction bases with no gene match: 6. The CDR3 region is CASGFGQGDNEQFF. The CDR3 region has the DNA TGTGCCAGTGGGTTTGGACAGGGGGACAATGAGCAGTTCTTC.

V usage is TRBV11-2 and J usage is TRBJ2-3, with TRBD1 identical over 7 bases. CDR3 length: 14 amino acids. Germline CDR1 SGHAT, CDR2 FQNNGV. The V and J ends lost 3 bases and 1 base, in that order; junction bases with no gene match: 1. CDR3 nucleotide sequence: TGTGCCAGCAGCTTTACAGGGGGCACAGATACGCAGTATTTT. Protein: CASSFTGGTDTQYF.

This sequence joins TRBV27 and TRBJ2-3; TRBD2 matches at 13 bases. Losses at the gene ends were 3 bases for V and 6 bases for J; bases not matched to a gene: 6. The length of the CDR3 is 16 residues. The germline gives CDR1 MNHEY, CDR2 SMNVEV (reference sequence). The CDR3 here is CASSFRTSGRGDTQYF. CDR3 nucleotides: TGTGCCAGCAGTTTTCGGACTAGCGGGAGAGGGGATACGCAGTATTTT.

The V call is TRBV27, the J call TRBJ1-4; 7 bases fit TRBD1. The CDR3 loop spans 15 amino acids. Per the germline V gene, CDR1 is MNHEY and CDR2 is SMNVEV (reference sequence). J was trimmed by 5 bases and V by 4 bases; bases with no gene match: 7. CDR3: CASSSPGTENEKLFF. Here the CDR3 DNA reads TGTGCCAGCAGTTCCCCCGGGACAGAAAATGAAAAACTGTTTTTT.

V gene TRBV2 combines with J gene TRBJ2-3; no reliable D call. This CDR3 has 11 residues. V dropped 5 bases and J dropped 6 bases, with 6 bases sitting between them. The germline V gene has CDR1 SNHLY and CDR2 FYNNEI. CDR3 sequence (DNA): TGTGCCAGCAGTCGCCCCGATACGCAGTATTTT. This gives the protein CASSRPDTQYF.

This clone came up once. The chain uses TRBV9 and TRBJ2-7; D is possibly TRBD1 (5 bases). The CDR3 loop spans 16 amino acids. V gave up 4 bases and J gave up 4 bases, with 21 bases separating them. CDR1 is SGDLS and CDR2 is YYNGEE in the germline V gene. The CDR3 spells CASSPRAVGNAYEQYF. CDR3 bases: TGTGCCAGCAGCCCCAGGGCGGTCGGTAATGCGTACGAGCAGTACTTC.

This clone was counted a single time. The V gene is TRBV19, the J gene TRBJ2-1; D perhaps matches TRBD1 (6 bases). V lost 5 bases to trimming and J lost 4 bases, with 15 bases between them. From germline, CDR1 is LNHDA and CDR2 SQIVND (reference sequence). The CDR3 covers 15 residues. CDR3 loop: CASSSYREPYNEQFF. Here the CDR3 DNA reads TGTGCCAGTAGTTCATACAGGGAACCATACAATGAGCAGTTCTTC. The full variable domain, rest sourced from reference TRBV19 and TRBJ2-1, is DGGITQSPKYLFRKEGQNVTLSCEQNLNHDAMYWYRQDPGQGLRLIYYSQIVNDFQKGDIAEGYSVSREKKESFPLTVTSAQKNPTAFYLCASSSYREPYNEQFFGPGTRLTVL.

In its sample, this clone was seen once. One end of the junction fails to match germline, which may point to a read error. The chain carries TRBV7-8 and TRBJ2-1, with 9 nucleotides matching TRBD1. Germline V CDR1 and CDR2: SGHVS, FQNEAQ. The CDR3 extends over 17 amino acids. The CDR3 DNA is TGTGCCGGCAGCTTAGGGTTCACAGGGGGCAAGCGTAATGAGCAGTTCTTC. Amino acid sequence: CAGSLGFTGGKRNEQFF.

The rearrangement joins TRBV24-1 to TRBJ2-2; 8 nucleotides match TRBD2. Trimming at V came to 3 bases and at J to 1 base, leaving 3 bases not matched to a gene. This CDR3 comprises 16 residues. Looked up from germline, CDR1 is KGHDR and CDR2 is SFDVKD. The CDR3 loop reads CATSDHLAGNTGELFF. CDR3 nucleotides: TGTGCCACCAGTGATCACCTAGCGGGGAACACCGGGGAGCTGTTTTTT.

The chain recombines TRBV5-6 with TRBJ2-2; a possible D gene is TRBD1 (6 bases). From germline, CDR1 is SGHDT and CDR2 YYEEEE. The V gene lost 2 bases and the J gene lost 7 bases, with 18 bases spanning the gap. This CDR3 has 16 amino acids. The CDR3 DNA reads TGTGCCAGCAGCTTTGGTTTGGGGGCTTCGGTCGGGGAGCTGTTTTTT. Its translation: CASSFGLGASVGELFF.

The chain recombines TRBV7-2 with TRBJ1-5; D ambiguous. V was pared by 5 bases and J by 0 bases, with 8 bases between. The CDR3 is 14 amino acids. Per the germline V gene, CDR1 is SGHTA and CDR2 is FQGNSA. CDR3 protein: CASSQSLSNQPQHF. Here the CDR3 DNA reads TGTGCCAGCAGCCAGAGCCTTAGCAATCAGCCCCAGCATTTT.

The chain employs TRBV30 and TRBJ2-2, with TRBD2 matching 9 bases. Germline CDR1 reads GTSNPN; CDR2 reads SVGIG (reference sequence). J gave up 7 bases and V 3 bases, and 9 bases lay outside the gene matches. CDR3 length: 15 residues. CDR3 sequence: CAWSSSGLAYGELFF. DNA of the CDR3: TGTGCCTGGAGCTCTTCGGGACTAGCTTACGGGGAGCTGTTTTTT. Supplemented by reference TRBV30 and TRBJ2-2, the full variable domain reads SQTIHQWPATLVQPVGSPLSLECTVEGTSNPNLYWYRQAAGRGLQLLFYSVGIGQISSEVPQNLSASRPQDRQFILSSKKLLLSDSGFYLCAWSSSGLAYGELFFGEGSRLTVL.

The chain couples TRBV7-6 to TRBJ2-5, with a tentative D call TRBD2 (5 bases). The germline V and J ends were trimmed by 1 base and 5 bases, with 8 bases remaining between them. This CDR3 region has 13 residues. CDR1 and CDR2 (germline): SGHVS, FNYEAQ. The CDR3 DNA is TGTGCCAGCAGCTTAGTCCGAGGGGAGACCCAGTACTTC. Translated: CASSLVRGETQYF.

The chain uses TRBV5-1 and TRBJ2-5, with 8 bases aligning to TRBD1. This CDR3 is built from 13 residues. The V gene's germline CDR1 is SGHRS and CDR2 YFSETQ. J was trimmed by 2 bases and V by 5 bases; bases with no gene match: 2. The CDR3 here is CASRGTGQETQYF. DNA of the CDR3: TGCGCCAGCAGAGGGACAGGACAAGAGACCCAGTACTTC.

The CDR3 region is CASSLLTGGREKLFF. CDR3 coding DNA: TGTGCCAGCTCACTACTAACAGGGGGCCGTGAAAAACTGTTTTTT. V and J are TRBV18 and TRBJ1-4; 9 bases match TRBD1. CDR3 length: 15 amino acids. V lost 4 bases and J lost 7; bases outside the gene matches: 7. Germline V gives CDR1 KGHSH, CDR2 LQKENI.

The chain is built from TRBV19 and TRBJ1-5; D is possibly TRBD1 (5 bases). Trimming removed 5 bases at V and 0 bases at J, with 14 bases between. Germline-derived CDR1 and CDR2 are LNHDA and SQIVND (reference sequence). The CDR3 sequence is 16 residues long. CDR3 in amino acids: CASSDDTGYSNQPQHF. In nucleotides, the CDR3 is TGTGCCAGTAGTGACGACACAGGTTATAGCAATCAGCCCCAGCATTTT.

This clone showed up just a few times. The chain is built from TRBV13 and TRBJ1-2; TRBD1 agrees at 8 bases. The ends lost 5 bases at V and 8 bases at J; junction bases unmatched: 4. There are 12 residues in the CDR3. Germline assignment: CDR1 PRHDT and CDR2 FYEKMQ (reference sequence). CDR3 loop: CASSPGTGGYTF. For the CDR3, the DNA is TGTGCCAGCAGCCCCGGGACAGGCGGCTACACCTTC. Together with reference TRBV13 and TRBJ1-2, the CDR3 gives the full variable domain: AAGVIQSPRHLIKEKRETATLKCYPIPRHDTVYWYQQGPGQDPQFLISFYEKMQSDKGSIPDRFSAQQFSDYHSELNMSSLELGDSALYFCASSPGTGGYTFGSGTRLTVV.

The genes are TRBV7-2 and TRBJ2-1; D not certain. There are 14 residues in the CDR3. Trimming removed 1 base at V and 6 bases at J, with 10 bases between. Germline lookup yields CDR1 SGHTA and CDR2 FQGNSA. CDR3 DNA: TGTGCCAGCAGCTTAGGTCCAGGAAGCAATGAGCAGTTCTTC. Translated, it gives CASSLGPGSNEQFF.

This chain connects TRBV7-9 to TRBJ2-1; D may be TRBD1 or TRBD2 (6 bases each). V was shortened by 3 bases and J by 6 bases, with 15 bases between the two germline ends. This CDR3 spans 15 amino acids. Germline V CDR1 and CDR2: SEHNR, FQNEAQ (reference sequence). The CDR3, as DNA: TGTGCCAGCAGCTTTAGATCGGGGGCGGGCAATGAGCAGTTCTTC. Encoded protein: CASSFRSGAGNEQFF. The full variable domain, rest sourced from reference TRBV7-9 and TRBJ2-1, is DTGVSQNPRHKITKRGQNVTFRCDPISEHNRLYWYRQTLGQGPEFLTYFQNEAQLEKSRLLSDRFSAERPKGSFSTLEIQRTEQGDSAMYLCASSFRSGAGNEQFFGPGTRLTVL.

This CDR3 reads CASSGNTGELFF. The DNA of the CDR3 is TGTGCCAGCAGCGGCAACACCGGGGAGCTGTTTTTT. This chain uses TRBV14 with TRBJ2-2; D is uncertain. Germline CDR1 SGHDN, CDR2 FVKESK. This CDR3 spans 12 amino acids. Between the trimmed V and J ends, which lost 5 bases and 2 bases, there was a span of 3 bases. The full variable domain, rest sourced from reference TRBV14 and TRBJ2-2, is EAGVTQFPSHSVIEKGQTVTLRCDPISGHDNLYWYRRVMGKEIKFLLHFVKESKQDESGMPNNRFLAERTGGTYSTLKVQPAELEDSGVYFCASSGNTGELFFGEGSRLTVL.

The rearrangement links TRBV25-1 to TRBJ2-2; 7 nucleotides agree with TRBD2. With 5 bases clipped from V and 4 bases from J, the junction kept 7 bases outside the gene matches. The germline V gene encodes CDR1 MGHDK and CDR2 SYGVNS. The CDR3 length is 15 residues. DNA for the CDR3: TGTGCCAGCAGTCGGCAGCGGGACCCCACCGGGGAGCTGTTTTTT. Amino acids: CASSRQRDPTGELFF.